Listed here are 13 T cell receptor beta chains from one sample, sequenced in a study of identical twins. TCRdb itself ran the 5' RACE reads through MiXCR, one entry per CDR3 protein. Of 350,000 or so distinct CDR3 sequences in the sample, roughly an eighth are singletons; the top ten hold just over 7%. These same records also appear under a second study, on yellow fever vaccine responses in identical twins.

The material sequenced was CD8+ T cells sorted from blood. These receptors were obtained from a woman aged 18-29 years in good health.

V and J are TRBV19 and TRBJ2-3, with D perhaps matching TRBD2 (5 bases). Germline V lookup: CDR1 LNHDA, CDR2 SQIVND (reference sequence). Trimming pared 3 bases from V and 2 bases from J, leaving 15 bases between. The CDR3 contains 16 residues. DNA for the CDR3: TGTGCCAGTAGTATCCAATCGGGGTTAGTCACAGATACGCAGTATTTT. Protein sequence: CASSIQSGLVTDTQYF.

This clonotype has a handful of counts. The chain carries TRBV20-1 and TRBJ2-1, with unresolved D. CDR3 length: 14 amino acids. Germline-derived CDR1 and CDR2 are DFQATT and SNEGSKA (reference sequence). V was shortened by 3 bases and J by 2 bases, with 11 bases between the two germline ends. The CDR3: CSASPPRTYNEQFF. In DNA form, the CDR3 reads TGCAGTGCTAGTCCCCCTCGGACCTACAATGAGCAGTTCTTC.

This clonotype was recorded a few times. The J gene is TRBJ2-5, the V gene TRBV20-1, with 9 bases fitting TRBD1. Trimming cost V 6 bases and J 10 bases; bases outside gene matches: 18. Germline V gives CDR1 DFQATT, CDR2 SNEGSKA (reference sequence). This CDR3 is built from 15 residues. DNA for the CDR3: TGCAGTGCCCGCATTGGAGACAGGGGGGATGGCATCCAGTACTTC. It translates to CSARIGDRGDGIQYF.

The table lists this clonotype with many counts. The rearrangement links TRBV5-5 to TRBJ2-5; D remains ambiguous. V lost 0 bases and J lost 2, with 5 bases in between. This CDR3 comprises 13 residues. Germline loops: CDR1 SGHKS, CDR2 YYEKEE (reference sequence). In DNA, the CDR3 is TGTGCCAGCAGCTTGGCCGCACAAGAGACCCAGTACTTC. This sequence encodes CASSLAAQETQYF.

This clonotype has at least ten counts. The chain employs TRBV20-1 and TRBJ2-3; 10 nucleotides line up with TRBD2. CDR3 size: 18 residues. Losses at the gene ends were 0 bases for V and 2 bases for J; bases not matched to a gene: 11. Germline-derived CDR1 and CDR2 are DFQATT and SNEGSKA (reference sequence). Written as DNA, the CDR3 is TGCAGTGCTAGAGAGGTGGTCGATAGCGGGGGGTTCACAGATACGCAGTATTTT. Translated: CSAREVVDSGGFTDTQYF.

This clonotype has ten or more counts. The junction does not match germline at one end; this may be a read error. J is TRBJ2-1 and V is TRBV5-6, with D perhaps TRBD1 or TRBD2 (6 bases each). The CDR3 consists of 12 residues. Germline values: CDR1 SGHDT, CDR2 YYEEEE. CDR3 in DNA: TGTGCCAGCAGTTTGGGGGGCAGTGAGCAGTTCTTC. Its translation is CASSLGGSEQFF. Variable domain in full (rest from reference TRBV5-6 and TRBJ2-1): DAGVTQSPTHLIKTRGQQVTLRCSPKSGHDTVSWYQQALGQGPQFIFQYYEEEERQRGNFPDRFSGHQFPNYSSELNVNALLLGDSALYLCASSLGGSEQFFGPGTRLTVL.

The table lists this clonotype with a few counts. The chain carries TRBV5-1 and TRBJ2-3, with D perhaps given as TRBD1 or TRBD2 (5 bases each). There are 15 residues in the CDR3. Between the trimmed V and J ends, which lost 0 bases and 1 base, there was a span of 9 bases. Germline V gene data show CDR1 as SGHRS and CDR2 as YFSETQ. The CDR3 here is CASSLEQGGTDTQYF. DNA for the CDR3: TGCGCCAGCAGCTTGGAGCAGGGAGGCACAGATACGCAGTATTTT. Filled out from reference TRBV5-1 and TRBJ2-3, the complete variable domain reads KAGVTQTPRYLIKTRGQQVTLSCSPISGHRSVSWYQQTPGQGLQFLFEYFSETQRNKGNFPGRFSGRQFSNSRSEMNVSTLELGDSALYLCASSLEQGGTDTQYFGPGTRLTVL.

The chain links TRBV24-1 to TRBJ2-2, with TRBD1 identical over 7 bases. This CDR3 is built from 16 residues. Germline V gene sequence: CDR1 KGHDR, CDR2 SFDVKD. The V and J ends lost 5 bases and 6 bases, in that order; junction bases with no gene match: 11. The chain's CDR3 is CATSAPTGSISGELFF. The CDR3 nucleotides read TGTGCCACCAGTGCCCCGACAGGGAGTATTTCCGGGGAGCTGTTTTTT.

This clonotype has a handful of counts. This chain connects TRBV7-9 to TRBJ1-1; no definite D call. Trimming pared 5 bases from V and 1 base from J, leaving 14 bases between. CDR1 is SEHNR, CDR2 FQNEAQ, per germline (reference sequence). This CDR3 is 15 amino acids long. In DNA, the CDR3 is TGTGCCAGCAGCCCTAGCACCTGGGAGAACACTGAAGCTTTCTTT. As protein: CASSPSTWENTEAFF.

The chain uses TRBV15 and TRBJ2-5; maybe TRBD2 (5 bases). Germline V gives CDR1 LNHNV, CDR2 YYDKDF (reference sequence). The CDR3 loop spans 14 amino acids. V lost 2 bases and J 7 bases, leaving 14 bases between the germline ends. CDR3 nucleotide sequence: TGTGCCACCAGCAGACGACTGGGAGATGGGACCCAGTACTTC. Translating it yields CATSRRLGDGTQYF.

The chain employs TRBV7-8 and TRBJ1-5, with TRBD1 as a possible D gene (5 bases). Deletions cut 0 bases from V and 2 bases from J, with 8 bases between. This CDR3 spans 15 amino acids. Germline V CDR1 and CDR2: SGHVS, FQNEAQ. The chain's CDR3 is CASSLARVGNQPQHF. The CDR3 nucleotides read TGTGCCAGCAGCTTAGCCAGGGTTGGCAATCAGCCCCAGCATTTT.

V gene TRBV2 combines with J gene TRBJ1-1; D might be TRBD1 (5 bases). The CDR3 is 15 amino acids. The V and J ends lost 3 bases and 6 bases respectively, with 17 bases between them. Looked up from germline, CDR1 is SNHLY and CDR2 is FYNNEI. The CDR3: CASSDQYGQGAEAFF. The DNA of the CDR3 is TGTGCCAGCAGTGACCAGTATGGGCAGGGCGCTGAAGCTTTCTTT.

In this sample, this clonotype turned up a few times. The rearrangement joins TRBV20-1 to TRBJ2-2; D is uncertain. Germline V lookup: CDR1 DFQATT, CDR2 SNEGSKA (reference sequence). This CDR3 is 15 amino acids long. Trimming removed 4 bases from V and 2 bases from J, with 14 bases in between. CDR3 sequence: CSANVLGLNTGELFF. CDR3 sequence (DNA): TGCAGTGCTAACGTCTTGGGCCTCAACACCGGGGAGCTGTTTTTT.